This T cell receptor (beta chain) was sequenced for a study of cytomegalovirus exposure and HLA in healthy donors. Points from the study as a whole: Some public TCRs appeared in many individuals, while most sequences were rare. Accounts indicate the classifier identified cytomegalovirus status with strong specificity and sensitivity. Cytomegalovirus association was listed for under 200 TCR beta chains.

Trimming pared 0 bases from V and 7 bases from J, leaving 12 bases between. Germline V gene sequence: CDR1 GTSNPN, CDR2 SVGIG (reference sequence). The CDR3 is made up of 14 amino acids. The assay was immunoSEQ multiplex PCR, and TCRdb's table has in-frame clones only and misses some. Of about 58,000 clones in the sample, over 85% were seen once. As to this clone: The antigen remains unidentified.

A roughly 120-subject validation cohort, separate from the approximately 670-subject first cohort, supplied the donors. Material: PBMCs. This TCR was recovered from a young man in good health and CMV-seronegative. The chain employs TRBV30 and TRBJ1-4; D is uncertain. The CDR3 nucleotides read TGTGCCTGGAGTGTAGGGAGTGGAGGTGAAAAACTGTTTTTT. It yields the protein CAWSVGSGGEKLFF.